This entry is about one T cell receptor (beta chain). The method was immunoSEQ multiplex PCR; TCRdb's version includes in-frame clones alone and lacks a portion of them. The sample contains 30,000 to 35,000 clones, around 77% of which appear only once. Adults with ileal or ileocolonic Crohn's disease and an indication for resection were eligible. This sample was taken from a study of T cell repertoires in ileal Crohn's disease. The sequence derives from an adult with Crohn's disease. Material for sequencing was ileal tissue.

CDR3 nucleotides: TGTGCCAGCAGCGGGGACAGGGGGTTGAATTCACCCCTCCACTTT. This translates into CASSGDRGLNSPLHF. The V gene is TRBV2, the J gene TRBJ1-6, with 11 bases fitting TRBD1. The CDR3 sequence is 15 residues long. CDR1 and CDR2 from the germline V gene are SNHLY and FYNNEI. J was trimmed by 7 bases and V by 6 bases; bases with no gene match: 5.